This T cell receptor beta chain appears in the sequencing data of a study of T cells after yellow fever vaccination. In making TCR cDNA, 5'RACE template switching added a universal primer site and UMIs to it. Using its own MiXCR run on the 5' RACE reads, TCRdb lists one record per CDR3 protein. The repertoire holds approximately 260,000 distinct CDR3 sequences, with 10% to 15% as singletons. Losses at the gene ends were 5 bases for V and 8 bases for J; bases not matched to a gene: 5. Germline lookup yields CDR1 SGHVS and CDR2 FNYEAQ. This CDR3 has 14 amino acids. The sequencing used CD4+ T cells sorted from PBMCs, collected 45 days after the yellow fever booster vaccination. This clonotype originated in a man younger than 45 who received the YFV17D yellow fever vaccine. V usage is TRBV7-6 and J usage is TRBJ1-5; 11 bases match TRBD1. CDR3 sequence: CASSIGQGAKPQHF. The CDR3 DNA follows: TGTGCCAGCAGCATCGGACAGGGGGCTAAGCCCCAGCATTTT.